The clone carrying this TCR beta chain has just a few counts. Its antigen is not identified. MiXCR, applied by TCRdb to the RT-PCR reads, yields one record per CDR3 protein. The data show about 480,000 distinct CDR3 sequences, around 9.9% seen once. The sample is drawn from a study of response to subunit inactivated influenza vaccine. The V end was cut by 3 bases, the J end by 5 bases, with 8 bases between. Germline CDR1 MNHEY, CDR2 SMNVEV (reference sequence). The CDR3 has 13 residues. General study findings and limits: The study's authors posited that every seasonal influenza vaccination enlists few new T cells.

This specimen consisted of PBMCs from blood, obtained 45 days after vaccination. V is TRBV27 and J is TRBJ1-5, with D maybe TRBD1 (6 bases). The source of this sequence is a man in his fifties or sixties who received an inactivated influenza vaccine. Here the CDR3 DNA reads TGTGCCAGCAGTTTCGCAGGGGATCAGCCCCAGCATTTT. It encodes CASSFAGDQPQHF.